The 4 T cell receptor beta chains below were found in one sample sequenced in a study of beta chain features in type 1 diabetes. Findings of the study overall: A moderate, significant TCRB CDR3 shortening appeared in type 1 diabetes across four CD4+ subsets.

The antigens of these receptors remain unknown. The authors reverse transcribed all of the isolated RNA, so sequencing captured expressed TCRB transcripts. Profiling relied on immunoSEQ multiplex PCR, and the TCRdb table lists in-frame clones only, not all of them. The table records around 130,000 clones, 9% of them present only once. The sequencing input was central memory CD4+ T cells from blood. The source is a man aged 30 to 39 with type 1 diabetes.

This clone was picked up a small number of times. The chain recombines TRBV4-1 with TRBJ2-1; the match to TRBD2 covers 9 bases. Germline CDR1 MGHRA, CDR2 YSYEKL. V lost 0 bases to trimming and J lost 4 bases; unmatched junction nucleotides: 4. This CDR3 spans 16 amino acids. For the CDR3, the DNA is TGCGCCAGCAGCCAAGAGACTAGCGGTCAATACAATGAGCAGTTCTTC. This translates into CASSQETSGQYNEQFF.

This clone has a handful of counts. The CDR3 reads CASSGWDTMNTEAFF. CDR3 coding DNA: TGTGCCAGCAGTGGATGGGACACCATGAACACTGAAGCTTTCTTT. The V and J genes are TRBV2 and TRBJ1-1; TRBD1 is a possible D gene (6 bases). The germline V and J ends were trimmed by 4 bases and 0 bases, with 12 bases remaining between them. The CDR3 is made up of 15 amino acids. In germline, CDR1 is SNHLY, CDR2 FYNNEI.

V and J are TRBV29-1 and TRBJ2-2, with 7 positions matching TRBD1. The germline V gene has CDR1 SQVTM and CDR2 ANQGSEA. J gave up 1 base and V 7 bases, and 6 bases lay outside the gene matches. The CDR3 loop spans 14 amino acids. CDR3 nucleotides: TGCAGCGCGAAGGGACAGCTGAACACCGGGGAGCTGTTTTTT. This encodes CSAKGQLNTGELFF.

For this clone: The same CDR3 also results from other DNA sequences found in this sample. This chain joins TRBV18 and TRBJ2-1, with D tentatively TRBD1 (5 bases). This CDR3 comprises 13 residues. Germline-derived CDR1 and CDR2 are KGHSH and LQKENI. V was clipped by 3 bases and J by 4 bases, with 7 bases between them. CDR3 sequence: CASSPQGYNEQFF. CDR3 bases: TGTGCCAGCTCACCCCAGGGATACAATGAGCAGTTCTTC.